This is a list of T cell receptor beta chains from one sample in a study of shared clonotypes between healthy human individuals. Clones were sequenced by immunoSEQ multiplex PCR, and TCRdb holds only the in-frame ones, with some missing. There are some 690,000 clones in the sample; roughly 88% occur only once, and roughly 36% lies in the top ten. Sample: memory CD8+ T cells from PBMCs. The receptors shown here come from a man between 18 and 35 years old in good health. Some clones in this sample may be carry-over from other donors' samples. CDR3s include the opening cysteine and the closing phenylalanine or tryptophan. The D gene is left open where the match is weak. Not all rows give a size; the values are once, few, many and, for expanded clones, a class.

CDR3: CATSRDQSRLYSNQPQHF
DNA: TGTGCCACCAGCAGAGACCAGTCGAGGTTATATAGCAATCAGCCCCAGCATTTT
D: .
V: TRBV15
J: TRBJ1-5
size: .

CDR3: CASSLSGSATNEKLFF
DNA: TGTGCCAGCAGTTTAAGCGGATCAGCAACTAATGAAAAACTGTTTTTT
D: .
V: TRBV27
J: TRBJ1-4
size: .

CDR3: CASSGTRYIGELFF
DNA: TGTGCCAGTTCCGGGACACGATATATCGGGGAGCTGTTTTTT
D: .
V: TRBV19
J: TRBJ2-2
size: few

CDR3: CASSHLGSSDRDTQYF
DNA: TGTGCCAGCAGCCACCTAGGGTCTAGCGATAGAGATACGCAGTATTTT
D: .
V: TRBV13
J: TRBJ2-3
size: .

CDR3: CASRHRQHQPQHF
DNA: TGTGCCAGCAGGCATCGACAGCATCAGCCCCAGCATTTT
D: .
V: TRBV28
J: TRBJ1-5
size: few

CDR3: CATSTGGSNYEQFF
DNA: TGTGCCACCAGCACGGGAGGGTCTAACTATGAGCAGTTCTTC
D: TRBD2
V: TRBV15
J: TRBJ2-1
size: .

CDR3: CASSLVGLAADNEQFF
DNA: TGTGCCAGCAGCTTAGTGGGACTAGCGGCAGACAATGAGCAGTTCTTC
D: TRBD2
V: TRBV7-9
J: TRBJ2-1
size: .

CDR3: CSALQGGQGSYEQYF
DNA: TGCAGCGCCCTCCAGGGAGGACAGGGTAGCTACGAGCAGTACTTC
D: TRBD1
V: TRBV29-1
J: TRBJ2-7
size: .

CDR3: CASSHRLRRGPPSYEQYF
DNA: TGTGCCAGTAGCCACCGACTCCGCAGGGGGCCCCCTTCCTACGAGCAGTACTTC
D: TRBD1
V: TRBV19
J: TRBJ2-7
size: .

CDR3: CASSQATSGIYEQFF
DNA: TGTGCCAGCAGTCAAGCGACTAGCGGGATCTATGAGCAGTTCTTC
D: TRBD2
V: TRBV7-9
J: TRBJ2-1
size: .